This T cell receptor (beta chain) was found in a study of early T cells in non-severe SARS-CoV-2 infection. Study as a whole: Bulk RNA taken from unsorted whole blood was sequenced, leaving chains unpaired.

This clonotype was counted at least ten times. Antigen: not known. Germline V gives CDR1 DFQATT, CDR2 SNEGSKA (reference sequence). CDR3 length equals 14 residues. The V and J ends lost 2 bases and 4 bases respectively, with 14 bases between them. Study results and limitations: Matches to VDJdb favored anti-spike CD8 responses and missed private and CD4 specificities.

The protocol attached unique molecular identifiers to individual cDNA molecules. TCRdb reprocessed the 5' RACE reads via MiXCR and lists one record per CDR3 protein. The sample yields under 75,000 distinct CDR3 sequences, 13% seen once. The chain is built from TRBV20-1 and TRBJ1-2; D not certain. The clonotype was recovered from an adult who was a healthcare worker with PCR-confirmed SARS-CoV-2 infection or an uninfected control (not recorded which). The sample was whole blood. CDR3 bases: TGCAGTGCTAGAAGCGGGGAGCTCTCCTATGGCTACACCTTC. Translated, it gives CSARSGELSYGYTF.